One sample yielded the 5 T cell receptor beta chains listed below, sequenced in a study of blood T cell repertoires in COVID-19. Produced via immunoSEQ multiplex PCR; TCRdb's table is partial and in-frame only. The table shows about 330,000 clones, with roughly nine tenths occurring only once. The sample was PBMCs or T cells enriched from blood (not recorded which). The receptor source for this set is a woman in her 30s who had recovered from COVID-19.

The chain employs TRBV6-4 and TRBJ2-7, with a weak D call TRBD1 (5 bases). V was pared by 7 bases and J by 4 bases, with 14 bases between. The CDR3 has 13 residues. CDR1 MRHNA and CDR2 SNTAGT come from the germline V gene. The CDR3 region has the DNA TGTGCCAGCACCACTGGGGCAGAGTACGAGCAGTACTTC. Protein: CASTTGAEYEQYF.

V usage is TRBV2 and J usage is TRBJ1-6; 8 bases map to TRBD1. The ends lost 2 bases at V and 13 bases at J; junction bases unmatched: 13. Germline lookup yields CDR1 SNHLY and CDR2 FYNNEI. CDR3 length equals 16 residues. Here the CDR3 reads CASSEYAGTGIDPLHF. Here the CDR3 DNA reads TGTGCCAGCAGTGAATACGCCGGGACAGGTATTGATCCCCTCCACTTT.

The rearrangement links TRBV5-1 to TRBJ2-5; 10 nucleotides line up with TRBD1. The ends lost 3 bases at V and 5 bases at J; junction bases unmatched: 16. This CDR3 is built from 18 residues. CDR1 is SGHRS and CDR2 is YFSETQ in the germline V gene. CDR3 coding DNA: TGCGCCAGCAGCTATCCCTCGTCCTTTCGACAGGGGGCGGAGACCCAGTACTTC. This gives the protein CASSYPSSFRQGAETQYF. Full variable domain (missing parts from reference TRBV5-1 and TRBJ2-5): KAGVTQTPRYLIKTRGQQVTLSCSPISGHRSVSWYQQTPGQGLQFLFEYFSETQRNKGNFPGRFSGRQFSNSRSEMNVSTLELGDSALYLCASSYPSSFRQGAETQYFGPGTRLLVL.

The chain carries TRBV28 and TRBJ2-3; TRBD2 might be the D (5 bases). V lost 7 bases and J 1 base, leaving 6 bases between the germline ends. Germline V gene sequence: CDR1 MDHEN, CDR2 SYDVKM. The CDR3 spans 12 residues. The CDR3 sequence is CASKEGTDTQYF. CDR3 nucleotides: TGTGCCAGCAAGGAGGGCACAGATACGCAGTATTTT.

This chain connects TRBV19 to TRBJ2-3; TRBD2 matches at 13 bases. The CDR3 has 17 amino acids. Germline CDR1 reads LNHDA; CDR2 reads SQIVND (reference sequence). The V segment lost 4 bases and the J segment 2 bases; nucleotides outside the gene matches: 6. The chain's CDR3 is CASSNRLAGGVTDTQYF. In nucleotides, the CDR3 is TGTGCCAGTAGTAACCGACTAGCGGGGGGCGTCACAGATACGCAGTATTTT.